Listed below are T cell receptor beta chains from one sample, sequenced in a study of blood T cell repertoires in COVID-19. This table comes from immunoSEQ multiplex PCR, and its TCRdb copy is limited to in-frame clones, with some not included. The sample consists of 45,000 to 70,000 clones, about 91% of them appearing once. Sequencing used peripheral blood. All receptors come from a woman aged 55-69 years with active COVID-19. CDR3s include the opening cysteine and the closing phenylalanine or tryptophan. A D gene is named only where the DNA matches it firmly. Size values are once, few and many counts, or a class for expanded clones, and some rows have none.

j_call,v_call,clone_size,d_call,cdr3_aa,cdr3_nt
TRBJ2-7,TRBV7-2,-,TRBD1,CASTLGQRYEQYF,TGTGCCAGCACCCTGGGACAGAGGTACGAGCAGTACTTC
TRBJ2-3,TRBV6-5,-,TRBD2,CASRPSGGTDTQYF,TGTGCCAGCAGACCTAGCGGGGGGACAGATACGCAGTATTTT
TRBJ2-7,TRBV5-4,-,-,CASNSATRDEQYF,TGTGCCAGCAACTCCGCTACGCGGGACGAGCAGTACTTC
TRBJ2-5,TRBV5-4,-,-,CASSLALSGQETQYF,TGTGCCAGCAGCTTGGCCCTGAGCGGGCAAGAGACCCAGTACTTC
TRBJ1-2,TRBV5-1,-,-,CASSLESQGKGGYTF,TGCGCCAGCAGCTTGGAGAGTCAGGGAAAGGGTGGCTACACCTTC
TRBJ1-2,TRBV6-4,-,TRBD1,CASPGTGNYGYTF,TGTGCCAGCCCTGGGACAGGGAACTATGGCTACACCTTC
TRBJ1-1,TRBV20-1,-,-,CSASFFGFAEAFF,TGCAGTGCTAGTTTTTTCGGTTTCGCTGAAGCTTTCTTT
TRBJ1-1,TRBV7-3,-,-,CASSLRGGANTEAFF,TGTGCCAGCAGCTTAAGGGGAGGAGCGAACACTGAAGCTTTCTTT
TRBJ2-1,TRBV6-5,-,TRBD2,CASIQAGYNEQFF,TGTGCCAGCATACAAGCGGGGTACAATGAGCAGTTCTTC
TRBJ2-7,TRBV5-4,once,-,CASSLGGADEQYF,TGTGCCAGCAGCTTGGGCGGCGCTGACGAGCAGTACTTC
TRBJ2-2,TRBV11-2,-,TRBD1,CASTLGQTDTGELFF,TGTGCCAGCACCCTGGGACAGACCGACACCGGGGAGCTGTTTTTT
TRBJ2-5,TRBV7-2,-,TRBD2,CASSLGLAGGVQETQYF,TGTGCCAGCAGCCTGGGACTAGCGGGGGGGGTACAAGAGACCCAGTACTTC
TRBJ1-1,TRBV6-5,-,-,CASSYSGNQAFF,TGTGCCAGCAGTTACTCCGGGAACCAAGCTTTCTTT
TRBJ2-2,TRBV6-4,-,TRBD2,CASSAAGGYTGELFF,TGTGCCAGCAGTGCCGCGGGGGGGTACACCGGGGAGCTGTTTTTT
TRBJ1-3,TRBV6-2/TRBV6-3,-,-,CASTYSRGYGNTIYF,TGTGCCAGTACTTACTCCAGGGGTTACGGAAACACCATATATTTT
TRBJ2-5,TRBV9,once,-,CASRGAGETQYF,TGTGCCAGCCGGGGGGCAGGTGAGACCCAGTACTTC
TRBJ1-5,TRBV7-9,-,TRBD1,CASSLGTGNNQPQHF,TGTGCCAGCAGCTTGGGGACAGGAAACAATCAGCCCCAGCATTTT
TRBJ2-7,TRBV15,-,TRBD1,CATSLQGQMGEQYF,TGTGCCACCAGCCTACAGGGGCAGATGGGAGAGCAGTACTTC
TRBJ2-1,TRBV5-1,-,-,CASSFLSSYNEQFF,TGCGCCAGCAGTTTCCTGAGCTCCTACAATGAGCAGTTCTTC
TRBJ2-1,TRBV10-3,-,TRBD2,CAISEDGLAGGRGQFF,TGTGCCATCAGTGAGGATGGACTAGCGGGGGGAAGGGGGCAGTTCTTC
TRBJ2-3,TRBV6-5,-,TRBD2,CASSYGGGYTDTQYF,TGTGCCAGCAGTTATGGCGGGGGGTACACAGATACGCAGTATTTT
TRBJ1-4,TRBV5-1,-,TRBD1,CASSKGQGAYNEKLFF,TGCGCCAGCAGCAAAGGACAGGGGGCTTATAATGAAAAACTGTTTTTT
TRBJ1-2,TRBV6-5,-,-,CASSYPLPTGSYGYTF,TGTGCCAGCAGTTACCCCCTCCCGACAGGATCCTATGGCTACACCTTC
TRBJ2-5,TRBV21-1,-,-,CASTNHLPGASGGRGETQYF,TGTGCCAGCACCAACCACCTCCCGGGGGCCAGCGGGGGCCGCGGGGAGACCCAGTACTTC
TRBJ2-7,TRBV18,once,TRBD2,CASSPPMTSGYEQYF,TGTGCCAGCTCACCACCGATGACTAGCGGTTACGAGCAGTACTTC
TRBJ1-5,TRBV6-2/TRBV6-3,-,-,CASSYWHTSNQPQHF,TGTGCCAGCAGTTACTGGCACACTAGCAATCAGCCCCAGCATTTT
TRBJ2-7,TRBV9,-,-,CASSVRGGGLNLYEQYF,TGTGCCAGCAGCGTAAGGGGCGGGGGCCTCAATCTCTACGAGCAGTACTTC
TRBJ2-7,TRBV9,-,-,CASSGGDRAYEQYF,TGTGCCAGCAGCGGGGGGGACAGAGCCTACGAGCAGTACTTC
TRBJ2-3,TRBV7-2,once,-,CASSLAQGRGVVGDTQYF,TGTGCCAGCAGCTTAGCCCAGGGGAGGGGAGTAGTCGGAGATACGCAGTATTTT
TRBJ1-5,TRBV6-1,-,-,CASSERGGGASNQPQHF,TGTGCCAGCAGTGAACGCGGAGGGGGGGCAAGCAATCAGCCCCAGCATTTT
TRBJ1-4,TRBV19,-,TRBD1,CASSPGTVNEKLFF,TGTGCCAGTAGCCCCGGGACAGTAAATGAAAAACTGTTTTTT
TRBJ2-5,TRBV30,few,-,CAWRDRTKPQETQYF,TGTGCCTGGAGGGATCGGACTAAACCCCAAGAGACCCAGTACTTC
TRBJ2-1,TRBV19,-,-,CATGGADNEQFF,TGTGCGACCGGCGGGGCCGACAATGAGCAGTTCTTC
TRBJ2-3,TRBV14,-,TRBD2,CASSQREGLNTQYF,TGTGCCAGCAGCCAACGGGAGGGTTTAAATACGCAGTATTTT
TRBJ2-1,TRBV25-1,once,-,CASSRNEQFF,TGTGCCAGCAGCCGGAATGAGCAGTTCTTC
TRBJ2-1,TRBV4-2,-,-,CASSQRGQGGVQFF,TGTGCCAGCAGCCAAAGGGGCCAGGGCGGGGTGCAGTTCTTC
TRBJ2-3,TRBV7-6,-,TRBD1,CASSPGGRGLSWADTQYF,TGTGCCAGCAGCCCAGGGGGACGAGGACTTTCCTGGGCAGATACGCAGTATTTT